These 26 T cell receptor beta chains share one sample of origin, sequenced in a study of spatial heterogeneity in lung cancer. Their cognate antigens are unknown. TCRdb re-called the 5' RACE reads through MiXCR, storing one row per CDR3 protein. The repertoire holds over 10,000 distinct CDR3 sequences, with roughly 3.4% as singletons. Whole-study results and caveats: Intratumoral expanded alpha and beta TCR counts were found to track tumor mutation counts.

Time point given: sample taken at primary tumor resection. This material consisted of lung tumor tissue, taken at surgery. These receptors were taken from a male donor with early-stage non-small cell lung cancer.

This clonotype showed up many times. V gene TRBV6-1 combines with J gene TRBJ2-2; D possibly corresponds to TRBD1 (5 bases). Germline values: CDR1 MNHNS, CDR2 SASEGT. With 5 bases removed from V and 4 bases from J, the gap between germline ends came to 23 bases. The length of the CDR3 is 18 residues. The CDR3 DNA is TGTGCCAGCAGTAGAACATACCAAGAAGACAGTCCCACCGGGGAGCTGTTTTTT. Protein: CASSRTYQEDSPTGELFF.

This clonotype was detected many times. This chain links TRBV18 with TRBJ2-7; 8 nucleotides line up with TRBD1. There are 14 residues in the CDR3. The V segment lost 3 bases and the J segment 2 bases; nucleotides outside the gene matches: 3. Germline CDR1 reads KGHSH; CDR2 reads LQKENI. CDR3 in DNA: TGTGCCAGCTCACCCCGACAGGGGACCTACGAGCAGTACGTC. Translating it yields CASSPRQGTYEQYV.

This clonotype is labeled medium-sized. This chain links TRBV20-1 with TRBJ2-5; TRBD2 agrees at 11 bases. Unmatched junction bases numbered 7, after V lost 5 bases and J lost 5 bases. The CDR3 has 14 amino acids. The germline V gene has CDR1 DFQATT and CDR2 SNEGSKA (reference sequence). The CDR3 DNA sequence: TGCAGTGCTGACCTAGCGGGAGGTTATGAGACCCAGTACTTC. This gives the protein CSADLAGGYETQYF.

The rearrangement uses TRBV6-2 or TRBV6-3 and TRBJ2-1, with D possibly being TRBD1 (5 bases). V lost 7 bases and J 7 bases, leaving 17 bases between the germline ends. Germline lookup yields CDR1 MNHEY and CDR2 SVGEGT. This CDR3 contains 14 residues. The CDR3 coding sequence is TGTGCCAGCACCCCTCCAGGGTGTAGTAATGAGCAGTTCTTC. Amino acid sequence: CASTPPGCSNEQFF.

This clonotype was observed many times. This chain links TRBV7-3 with TRBJ2-2, with D possibly TRBD1 on 5 matching bases. V was pared by 9 bases and J by 4 bases, with 9 bases between. Germline loops: CDR1 SGHTA, CDR2 FQGTGA. The CDR3 is 12 residues long. As DNA, the CDR3 is TGTGCCAGTTCAGGGTCCACCGGGGAGCTGTTTTTT. Its translation is CASSGSTGELFF.

In its sample, this clonotype was seen many times. The V and J genes are TRBV5-1 and TRBJ2-3; D may be TRBD1 (5 bases). CDR1 is SGHRS, CDR2 YFSETQ, per germline. This CDR3 has 16 residues. Trimming stripped 2 bases from V and 3 bases from J, with 16 bases between. CDR3: CASSFAAQGPTDTQYF. CDR3 coding DNA: TGCGCCAGCAGCTTTGCGGCCCAGGGCCCGACAGATACGCAGTATTTT. The complete variable domain, with remaining parts taken from reference TRBV5-1 and TRBJ2-3, reads KAGVTQTPRYLIKTRGQQVTLSCSPISGHRSVSWYQQTPGQGLQFLFEYFSETQRNKGNFPGRFSGRQFSNSRSEMNVSTLELGDSALYLCASSFAAQGPTDTQYFGPGTRLTVL.

This clonotype was seen ten or more times. This chain joins TRBV20-1 and TRBJ2-3; the D gene could be TRBD1 or TRBD2 (6 bases each). The CDR3 length is 13 residues. V lost 2 bases, J lost 1 base, and 7 bases lay in between. Germline CDR1 is DFQATT and CDR2 is SNEGSKA (reference sequence). The CDR3 loop is CSARRGGTDTQYF. The CDR3 DNA reads TGCAGTGCTAGAAGGGGGGGCACAGATACGCAGTATTTT.

This clonotype was picked up many times. The chain has TRBV10-3 and TRBJ2-3, with D uncertain. Germline V gene sequence: CDR1 ENHRY, CDR2 SYGVKD. Between the trimmed V and J ends, which lost 0 bases and 5 bases, there was a span of 0 bases. The CDR3 spans 11 residues. The CDR3 loop reads CAISESDTQYF. CDR3 DNA: TGTGCCATCAGTGAGTCAGATACGCAGTATTTT.

This clonotype appeared many times. The chain combines TRBV12-3 or TRBV12-4 with TRBJ2-7; D is tentatively TRBD1 or TRBD2 (5 bases each). The CDR3 contains 15 residues. Trimming cost V 0 bases and J 7 bases, with 16 bases left between them. CDR3 amino acids: CASSLAGTRKGEQYF. The CDR3 nucleotides read TGTGCCAGCAGTTTAGCGGGGACCCGAAAGGGTGAGCAGTACTTC.

This clonotype was counted many times. V gene TRBV6-1 combines with J gene TRBJ1-4; a weak D match, TRBD1 (5 bases). Trimming removed 8 bases at V and 0 bases at J, with 13 bases between. The CDR3 consists of 15 residues. CDR1 and CDR2 from the germline V gene are MNHNS and SASEGT. CDR3 region: CASSLARATNEKLFF. CDR3 in DNA: TGTGCCAGCTCCCTCGCCAGGGCAACTAATGAAAAACTGTTTTTT.

This clonotype was seen a handful of times. The chain joins TRBV7-8 to TRBJ2-1; possibly TRBD2 for D (5 bases). The CDR3 is 14 amino acids. Germline V gene lookup returns CDR1 SGHVS and CDR2 FQNEAQ. Trimming took off 5 bases at V and 8 bases at J, with 16 bases between the two ends. CDR3 DNA: TGTGCCAGCAGCGCGGGCCGGGCAAACGATGAGCAGTTCTTC. This sequence encodes CASSAGRANDEQFF.

This clonotype was seen ten or more times. This rearrangement joins TRBV20-1 to TRBJ1-6; 7 bases match TRBD1. CDR3 length equals 15 residues. Trimming at V came to 6 bases and at J to 7 bases, leaving 12 bases not matched to a gene. Germline V gene data show CDR1 as DFQATT and CDR2 as SNEGSKA (reference sequence). The CDR3 reads CSANTRDSRNSPLHF. In DNA, the CDR3 is TGCAGTGCGAACACCAGGGACAGCCGAAATTCACCCCTCCACTTT.

This clonotype has ten or more counts. The genes are TRBV9 and TRBJ2-3, with 9 bases that match TRBD2. V was clipped by 0 bases and J by 5 bases; unmatched bases: 7. Germline CDR1 is SGDLS and CDR2 is YYNGEE. This CDR3 spans 16 amino acids. CDR3 nucleotides: TGTGCCAGCAGCGTAGTTGAGCGGGGGGCGAAAGATACGCAGTATTTT. Its protein product is CASSVVERGAKDTQYF.

This clonotype was seen ten or more times. This rearrangement joins TRBV5-3 to TRBJ1-1; D gene uncertain. TRBV5-3 is an open reading frame, and its role is uncertain. V lost 1 base and J 11 bases, leaving 27 bases between the germline ends. The CDR3 runs 17 residues. This chain's CDR3 is CARSLTSRQEKILWAFF. CDR3 nucleotides: TGTGCCAGAAGCTTGACGAGTCGGCAGGAGAAAATTTTGTGGGCTTTCTTT.

This clonotype was detected many times. The chain joins TRBV12-3 or TRBV12-4 to TRBJ2-1; 7 bases map to TRBD1. The CDR3 contains 16 residues. V lost 8 bases to trimming and J lost 2 bases; unmatched junction nucleotides: 12. CDR3 region: CASSARGRNTYNEQFF. CDR3 in DNA: TGTGCCAGCTCAGCTAGGGGGCGGAATACCTACAATGAGCAGTTCTTC.

This clonotype has at least ten counts. V is TRBV10-3 and J is TRBJ2-3; 9 nucleotides line up with TRBD2. With V trimmed by 3 bases and J by 0 bases, 7 bases remained unmatched. Germline V CDR1 and CDR2: ENHRY, SYGVKD. The CDR3 consists of 17 residues. CDR3 loop: CAISDRALAGSTDTQYF. In nucleotides, the CDR3 is TGTGCCATCAGTGATCGCGCGCTAGCGGGGAGCACAGATACGCAGTATTTT.

There are many counts of this clonotype. The CDR3 is CASSLVGGRVAGELFF. The DNA of the CDR3 is TGTGCCAGCAGTTTAGTCGGCGGCAGGGTGGCCGGGGAGCTGTTTTTT. The chain is built from TRBV12-3 or TRBV12-4 and TRBJ2-2; TRBD1 might be the D (5 bases). The CDR3 spans 16 residues. V was clipped by 1 base and J by 6 bases, with 15 bases between them.

This clonotype was detected many times. J is TRBJ1-6 and V is TRBV7-9; D is ambiguous. CDR1 is SEHNR and CDR2 is FQNEAQ in the germline V gene (reference sequence). This CDR3 has 14 amino acids. The germline V and J ends were trimmed by 1 base and 0 bases, with 1 base remaining between them. CDR3 region: CASSLGSYNSPLHF. The DNA for the CDR3 is TGTGCCAGCAGCTTAGGCTCCTATAATTCACCCCTCCACTTT.

By share of the sample, this clonotype is medium-sized. As DNA, the CDR3 is TGCAGCGTTGAAGATCGGGGCCTGGGCGGATACAATGAGCAGTTCTTC. Translation gives CSVEDRGLGGYNEQFF. The chain uses TRBV29-1 and TRBJ2-1; D is perhaps TRBD1 or TRBD2 (5 bases each). This CDR3 is 16 amino acids long. Trimming stripped 0 bases from V and 4 bases from J, with 16 bases between. Germline CDR1 is SQVTM and CDR2 is ANQGSEA.

In this sample, this clonotype turned up many times. This chain connects TRBV5-5 to TRBJ1-2; D unresolved. The CDR3 runs to 15 residues. Deletions cut 7 bases from V and 4 bases from J, with 20 bases between. The germline CDR1 and CDR2 sequences are SGHKS and YYEKEE (reference sequence). The CDR3 protein is CASGRDGEVGYGYTF. CDR3 in DNA: TGTGCCAGCGGACGTGATGGGGAGGTGGGCTATGGCTACACCTTC.

This clonotype came up a few times. A junction end diverges from the germline sequence, so it may reflect a read error. The chain links TRBV27 to TRBJ1-2, with unresolved D. Germline lookup yields CDR1 MNHEY and CDR2 SMNVEV (reference sequence). This CDR3 spans 12 amino acids. This CDR3 reads CASGRARYGDTF. The DNA for the CDR3 is TGTGCCAGCGGGAGGGCACGGTATGGCGACACCTTC.

This clonotype was observed a few times. V is TRBV7-2 and J is TRBJ1-4; D is ambiguous. Trimming left V 5 bases short and J 10 bases short, with 20 bases between. This CDR3 region has 15 residues. Germline V gene lookup returns CDR1 SGHTA and CDR2 FQGNSA. CDR3: CASSTTDGLSGKLFF. DNA of the CDR3: TGTGCCAGCAGCACCACCGACGGGCTTAGCGGAAAACTGTTTTTT.

This clonotype was picked up many times. The CDR3 here is CASSKGQGAMARYGYTF. CDR3 sequence (DNA): TGTGCCAGTAGTAAGGGACAGGGGGCGATGGCCCGCTATGGCTACACCTTC. The chain uses TRBV19 and TRBJ1-2; the match to TRBD1 covers 12 bases. The CDR3 is 17 residues long. Germline assignment: CDR1 LNHDA and CDR2 SQIVND (reference sequence). The ends lost 4 bases at V and 4 bases at J; junction bases unmatched: 10.

This clonotype has a count of ten or more. A read error may explain this, as a much larger clone is one base away. The chain combines TRBV6-5 with TRBJ1-2; 9 bases are shared with TRBD1. This CDR3 comprises 14 residues. Germline loops: CDR1 MNHEY, CDR2 SVGAGI. The CDR3 DNA follows: TGTGCCAGCAGTGAGCTAGGGACAGGGAGAGGCTACAACTTC. The encoded protein is CASSELGTGRGYNF.

This clonotype has ten or more counts. The chain recombines TRBV5-6 with TRBJ2-5; D is undetermined. Germline V gene lookup returns CDR1 SGHDT and CDR2 YYEEEE. The CDR3 contains 14 residues. The germline V and J ends were trimmed by 4 bases and 2 bases, with 12 bases remaining between them. CDR3 residues: CASSVAGPQETQYF. In DNA form, the CDR3 reads TGTGCCAGCAGCGTAGCCGGGCCACAAGAGACCCAGTACTTC. The full variable domain, in which reference TRBV5-6 and TRBJ2-5 provide the parts outside the CDR3, is DAGVTQSPTHLIKTRGQQVTLRCSPKSGHDTVSWYQQALGQGPQFIFQYYEEEERQRGNFPDRFSGHQFPNYSSELNVNALLLGDSALYLCASSVAGPQETQYFGPGTRLLVL.

The V call is TRBV12-5, the J call TRBJ1-5, with 11 bases aligning to TRBD1. J gave up 6 bases and V 0 bases, and 13 bases lay outside the gene matches. The CDR3 loop spans 19 amino acids. Germline CDR1 and CDR2: LGHNT and FRNRAP. CDR3 in amino acids: CASGLVPDGQGASVQPQHF. As DNA, the CDR3 is TGTGCTAGTGGTTTGGTTCCCGACGGACAGGGGGCGTCCGTTCAGCCCCAGCATTTT.